The 16 T cell receptor beta chains given below trace back to one sample, sequenced in a study of blood T cell repertoires in COVID-19. Here immunoSEQ multiplex PCR was the method, and the copy in TCRdb shows in-frame clones only, minus some. Among hundreds of thousands of clones listed, around 89% were seen once. Sequencing was performed on peripheral blood. Receptors originate from a woman aged 30 to 39 with acute or convalescent COVID-19.

The chain is built from TRBV27 and TRBJ1-2; possibly TRBD1 for D (6 bases). Germline V CDR1 and CDR2: MNHEY, SMNVEV (reference sequence). V was cut by 5 bases and J by 1 base, with 8 bases left in between. This CDR3 comprises 13 residues. CDR3 nucleotides: TGTGCCAGCAGTCGGACAGATAACTATGGCTACACCTTC. Protein: CASSRTDNYGYTF.

This rearrangement joins TRBV5-6 to TRBJ1-2, with unresolved D. Per germline, CDR1 SGHDT and CDR2 YYEEEE. V shed 0 bases and J shed 2 bases, with 20 bases lying between them. The CDR3 has 18 residues. The CDR3 coding sequence is TGTGCCAGCAGCTTGGGCCCCCGGCCGGGAGGAACGAACTATGGCTACACCTTC. It encodes CASSLGPRPGGTNYGYTF.

The chain has TRBV4-1 and TRBJ1-5; D is ambiguous. V lost 0 bases to trimming and J lost 7 bases, with 10 bases between them. Germline CDR1 MGHRA, CDR2 YSYEKL. The CDR3 is made up of 14 amino acids. This chain's CDR3 is CASSQELSRQPQHF. Here the CDR3 DNA reads TGCGCCAGCAGCCAAGAACTGAGTCGACAGCCCCAGCATTTT.

The rearrangement links TRBV11-3 to TRBJ1-5; 7 bases are a match to TRBD1. The CDR3 extends over 18 amino acids. The trim removed 2 bases at V and 1 base at J, leaving 11 bases unmatched. Germline loops: CDR1 SGHNT, CDR2 YENEEA. CDR3 coding DNA: TGTGCCAGCAGCTTAAGGCCATACAGGGGATCGAGCAATCAGCCCCAGCATTTT. It specifies CASSLRPYRGSSNQPQHF.

This chain connects TRBV5-5 to TRBJ2-1; the D gene is possibly TRBD1 (5 bases). This CDR3 region has 14 residues. With 0 bases removed from V and 6 bases from J, the gap between germline ends came to 10 bases. Germline V gene data show CDR1 as SGHKS and CDR2 as YYEKEE (reference sequence). The CDR3 coding sequence is TGTGCCAGCAGCTTGGGCCAAGGGGTCAATGAGCAGTTCTTC. Amino acid sequence: CASSLGQGVNEQFF.

The chain joins TRBV6-2 or TRBV6-3 to TRBJ2-3; the match to TRBD2 covers 9 bases. CDR1 is MNHEY, CDR2 SVGEGT, per germline. This CDR3 is built from 21 residues. V was pared by 0 bases and J by 2 bases, with 18 bases of the junction left unmatched. The CDR3 DNA follows: TGTGCCAGCAGTTACTCGATGTCCGCTGGCGGGGGGGCCGTAGTCACAGATACGCAGTATTTT. Its protein product is CASSYSMSAGGGAVVTDTQYF.

The V and J genes are TRBV7-6 and TRBJ2-5, with TRBD2 matching 13 bases. V was pared by 10 bases and J by 2 bases, with 7 bases of the junction left unmatched. CDR1 is SGHVS and CDR2 is FNYEAQ in the germline V gene. This CDR3 spans 15 amino acids. The CDR3 nucleotides read TGTGCCACGGCGCCGGGACTAGCGGGGCAAGAGACCCAGTACTTC. Translating it yields CATAPGLAGQETQYF.

This rearrangement joins TRBV7-2 to TRBJ2-7; TRBD2 matches at 13 bases. The CDR3 has 17 amino acids. Germline values: CDR1 SGHTA, CDR2 FQGNSA. V shed 0 bases, J shed 5 bases, and the junction held 7 bases outside the gene matches. CDR3 DNA: TGTGCCAGCAGCTTAGCGCTATCGACTAGCGGGGGGAACGAGCAGTACTTC. It specifies CASSLALSTSGGNEQYF.

This clone turned up a few times. The V and J genes are TRBV7-3 and TRBJ2-1; TRBD1 matches 7 bases. The CDR3 runs to 15 residues. The V gene end was trimmed by 3 bases and the J gene end by 7 bases; junction bases not matched to a gene: 9. Germline lookup yields CDR1 SGHTA and CDR2 FQGTGA. DNA for the CDR3: TGTGCCAGCAGCTTCGGGCAGGGGGAATATAATGAGCAGTTCTTC. Translated, it gives CASSFGQGEYNEQFF. Supplemented by reference TRBV7-3 and TRBJ2-1, the full variable domain reads GAGVSQTPSNKVTEKGKYVELRCDPISGHTALYWYRQSLGQGPEFLIYFQGTGAADDSGLPNDRFFAVRPEGSVSTLKIQRTERGDSAVYLCASSFGQGEYNEQFFGPGTRLTVL.

The chain couples TRBV19 to TRBJ1-5; D call uncertain. The ends were cut back, 7 bases at V and 2 bases at J, with 15 bases in the middle. In germline, CDR1 is LNHDA, CDR2 SQIVND (reference sequence). CDR3 size: 15 residues. This CDR3 reads CASTMLQAGNQPQHF. The CDR3 DNA sequence: TGTGCCAGTACCATGCTGCAAGCGGGCAATCAGCCCCAGCATTTT.

This clone was observed a single time. DNA of the CDR3: TGTGCCAGCAGTTTACCGGGCAGGGGGCCGACTAACTATGGCTACACCTTC. Translating it yields CASSLPGRGPTNYGYTF. The J gene is TRBJ1-2, the V gene TRBV28, with 8 bases fitting TRBD1. The CDR3 covers 17 residues. CDR1 and CDR2 (germline): MDHEN, SYDVKM. Germline trimming cut 2 bases from V and 0 bases from J; bases unmatched to any gene: 8.

The rearrangement uses TRBV21-1 and TRBJ2-7; the D segment call TRBD1 is taken from the table without a DNA check. TRBV21-1 corresponds to a pseudogene. This CDR3 contains 18 residues. DNA of the CDR3: TGTGCCAGCAGCAAGGGGCCATTTCCACAGGGTAGCTCCTACGAGCAGTACTTC. Translation gives CASSKGPFPQGSSYEQYF.

The chain carries TRBV30 and TRBJ1-1; possibly TRBD1 for D (6 bases). From germline, CDR1 is GTSNPN and CDR2 SVGIG (reference sequence). V shed 4 bases and J shed 7 bases, with 10 bases lying between them. This CDR3 has 11 amino acids. As DNA, the CDR3 is TGTGCCTGGAATCTCAGGGGTGAAGCTTTCTTT. Its translation: CAWNLRGEAFF.

The chain employs TRBV2 and TRBJ2-2, with 8 bases matching TRBD1. The CDR3 contains 13 residues. Per germline, CDR1 SNHLY and CDR2 FYNNEI. The trim removed 6 bases at V and 7 bases at J, leaving 4 bases unmatched. The CDR3 reads CASRTGEGGELFF. CDR3 sequence (DNA): TGTGCCAGCAGGACAGGGGAAGGCGGGGAGCTGTTTTTT.

The chain recombines TRBV5-4 with TRBJ1-1, with D possibly TRBD1 on 6 matching bases. The CDR3 covers 12 residues. Trimming stripped 3 bases from V and 7 bases from J, with 10 bases between. Germline V CDR1 and CDR2: SGHNT, YYREEE (reference sequence). The CDR3 bases are TGTGCCAGCAGCTCCGGACAGCTTGAAGCTTTCTTT. Its translation: CASSSGQLEAFF.

This clone has only one observation. This chain's CDR3 is CASSLGLALETQYF. CDR3 nucleotide sequence: TGTGCCAGCAGCTTAGGACTAGCCTTAGAGACCCAGTACTTC. The V gene is TRBV7-9, the J gene TRBJ2-5, with 7 bases that match TRBD2. The CDR3 consists of 14 residues. J lost 4 bases, V lost 1 base, and 3 bases had no gene match. From germline, CDR1 is SEHNR and CDR2 FQNEAQ (reference sequence).